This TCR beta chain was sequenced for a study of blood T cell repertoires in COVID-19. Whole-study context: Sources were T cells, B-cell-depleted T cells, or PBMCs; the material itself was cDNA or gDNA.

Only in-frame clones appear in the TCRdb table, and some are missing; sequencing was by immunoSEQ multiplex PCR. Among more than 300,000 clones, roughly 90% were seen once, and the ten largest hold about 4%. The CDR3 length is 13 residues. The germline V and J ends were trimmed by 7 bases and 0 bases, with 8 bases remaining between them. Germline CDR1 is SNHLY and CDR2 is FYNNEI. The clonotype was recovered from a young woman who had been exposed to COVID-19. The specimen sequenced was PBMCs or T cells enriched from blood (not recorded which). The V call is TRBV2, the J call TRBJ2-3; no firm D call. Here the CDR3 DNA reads TGTGCCAGCACCCTGAGGAGCACAGATACGCAGTATTTT. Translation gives CASTLRSTDTQYF.